A single sample is the source of the 30 T cell receptor beta chains below, sequenced in a study of T-cell memory formation after mild COVID-19. TCRdb processed the 5' RACE reads anew with MiXCR; each CDR3 protein has one entry. Of a few hundred thousand distinct CDR3 sequences in the sample, about a sixth were seen once. What was sequenced was PBMCs or a T cell subset sorted from them (not recorded which). These receptor sequences come from a man younger than 35 who had mild COVID-19 (a few samples of this study predate the infection). Cell type and time point are not known.

This chain links TRBV7-9 with TRBJ2-2; unclear D gene. Germline-derived CDR1 and CDR2 are SEHNR and FQNEAQ (reference sequence). This CDR3 spans 13 amino acids. Trimming took 5 bases from V and 6 from J, leaving 10 bases between them. CDR3 sequence reads: CASSVIGSGELFF. The CDR3 DNA reads TGTGCCAGCAGCGTAATCGGGTCCGGGGAGCTGTTTTTT.

This clonotype was observed a few times. The chain joins TRBV6-2 or TRBV6-3 to TRBJ1-2; D not certain. CDR1 and CDR2 from the germline V gene are MNHEY and SVGEGT. Trimming shortened V by 4 bases and J by 2 bases, and 8 bases separated the two germline ends. The CDR3 spans 13 residues. CDR3 protein: CASSLSKNYGYTF. In DNA, the CDR3 is TGTGCCAGCAGTTTGTCGAAGAACTATGGCTACACCTTC.

A few counts support this clonotype. The rearrangement joins TRBV7-8 to TRBJ2-3; 16 bases line up with TRBD2. This CDR3 has 23 residues. The V segment lost 5 bases and the J segment 0 bases; nucleotides outside the gene matches: 20. CDR1 is SGHVS and CDR2 is FQNEAQ in the germline V gene. In DNA form, the CDR3 reads TGTGCCAGCAGCCCGCTCCGAGTCCGCCCGGGACTAGCGGGGGGGCTCAGCACAGATACGCAGTATTTT. Amino acids: CASSPLRVRPGLAGGLSTDTQYF.

The chain carries TRBV12-3 or TRBV12-4 and TRBJ1-3; D unclear. Between the trimmed V and J ends, which lost 1 base and 0 bases, there was a span of 10 bases. This CDR3 has 16 amino acids. The CDR3 DNA is TGTGCCAGCAGTTTAGTAGGGCGCAGCTCTGGAAACACCATATATTTT. This encodes CASSLVGRSSGNTIYF.

This clonotype was counted a few times. V and J are TRBV20-1 and TRBJ1-1; 9 bases are a match to TRBD1. The V and J ends lost 1 base and 8 bases, in that order; junction bases with no gene match: 11. Germline CDR1 is DFQATT and CDR2 is SNEGSKA (reference sequence). The CDR3 length is 15 residues. The CDR3 sequence is CSARASGTGFGEAFF. The CDR3 nucleotides are TGCAGTGCTAGAGCTTCCGGGACAGGGTTTGGGGAAGCTTTCTTT.

The chain joins TRBV12-3 or TRBV12-4 to TRBJ2-2; 10 positions match TRBD2. CDR3 length: 15 amino acids. The trim removed 4 bases at V and 4 bases at J, leaving 3 bases unmatched. In DNA, the CDR3 is TGTGCCAGCAGTTCTAGCGGGGGACCCACCGGGGAGCTGTTTTTT. The encoded protein is CASSSSGGPTGELFF.

Many counts were recorded for this clonotype. The chain links TRBV7-2 to TRBJ2-1, with a tentative D call TRBD1 (5 bases). V was pared by 1 base and J by 9 bases, with 13 bases between. The length of the CDR3 is 14 residues. Germline CDR1 reads SGHTA; CDR2 reads FQGNSA. CDR3 DNA: TGTGCCAGCAGCTTAGGCCCAGGGTATTCTGAGCAGTTCTTC. Amino acid sequence: CASSLGPGYSEQFF.

This clonotype came up a few times. The CDR3 is CASSPPGQGFYLFF. The CDR3 DNA is TGTGCCAGCTCACCACCGGGACAGGGTTTTTATCTGTTTTTT. This chain uses TRBV18 with TRBJ1-4; 9 bases are a match to TRBD1. This CDR3 has 14 residues. The germline CDR1 and CDR2 sequences are KGHSH and LQKENI. Unmatched junction bases numbered 7, after V lost 0 bases and J lost 14 bases.

V and J are TRBV4-2 and TRBJ2-5; 8 nucleotides match TRBD2. Germline V gives CDR1 LGHNA, CDR2 YNFKEQ. The length of the CDR3 is 14 residues. Losses at the gene ends were 4 bases for V and 5 bases for J; bases not matched to a gene: 6. DNA for the CDR3: TGTGCCAGCAGCCCAGGGACTAGGACGGAGACCCAGTACTTC. Translating gives CASSPGTRTETQYF.

The chain combines TRBV20-1 with TRBJ1-2; 11 nucleotides agree with TRBD1. With V trimmed by 3 bases and J by 2 bases, 2 bases remained unmatched. CDR1 and CDR2 from the germline V gene are DFQATT and SNEGSKA (reference sequence). The CDR3 contains 14 residues. The CDR3 reads CSARDRGPNYGYTF. DNA for the CDR3: TGCAGTGCTAGGGACAGGGGGCCAAACTATGGCTACACCTTC.

This clonotype was observed a handful of times. V usage is TRBV4-2 and J usage is TRBJ2-2; D ambiguous. Germline V CDR1 and CDR2: LGHNA, YNFKEQ. Trimming took 3 bases from V and 4 from J, leaving 18 bases between them. CDR3 length: 17 amino acids. The CDR3 region is CASSHFKLASGTGELFF. CDR3 bases: TGTGCCAGCAGCCATTTTAAGTTGGCGTCGGGCACCGGGGAGCTGTTTTTT.

This clonotype was found many times. The V gene is TRBV12-3 or TRBV12-4, the J gene TRBJ2-1; no firm D call. V lost 3 bases and J lost 9, with 9 bases in between. CDR3 length: 12 residues. In DNA, the CDR3 is TGTGCCAGCAGTTTGGGTCAAACTGAGCAGTTCTTC. Protein product: CASSLGQTEQFF.

The genes are TRBV7-9 and TRBJ1-2, with a possible D match to TRBD1 (5 bases). CDR1 and CDR2 from the germline V gene are SEHNR and FQNEAQ (reference sequence). The CDR3 runs 15 residues. The ends were cut back, 4 bases at V and 11 bases at J, with 23 bases in the middle. The CDR3 protein is CASSYTGTATLGYTF. DNA of the CDR3: TGTGCCAGCAGCTACACCGGGACCGCAACCCTCGGGTACACCTTC. The complete variable domain, with remaining parts taken from reference TRBV7-9 and TRBJ1-2, reads DTGVSQNPRHKITKRGQNVTFRCDPISEHNRLYWYRQTLGQGPEFLTYFQNEAQLEKSRLLSDRFSAERPKGSFSTLEIQRTEQGDSAMYLCASSYTGTATLGYTFGSGTRLTVV.

This clonotype turned up a few times. J is TRBJ2-1 and V is TRBV6-2 or TRBV6-3, with 7 bases that match TRBD1. Germline-derived CDR1 and CDR2 are MNHEY and SVGEGT. The CDR3 covers 14 residues. J was trimmed by 4 bases and V by 6 bases; bases with no gene match: 6. CDR3 bases: TGTGCCAGCAGGGGGACAGCCTTTTACAATGAGCAGTTCTTC. Translated: CASRGTAFYNEQFF.

Only a few counts were recorded for this clonotype. This chain links TRBV12-3 or TRBV12-4 with TRBJ1-1; no definite D call. The V and J ends lost 6 bases and 4 bases respectively, with 18 bases between them. CDR3 length equals 15 residues. CDR3 sequence: CASSPTRAGSTEAFF. The CDR3, as DNA: TGTGCCAGCAGCCCAACTAGGGCAGGAAGCACTGAAGCTTTCTTT.

This clonotype was picked up one time. The chain uses TRBV24-1 and TRBJ2-2; D not resolved. The CDR3 sequence is 13 residues long. Germline V lookup: CDR1 KGHDR, CDR2 SFDVKD. V was shortened by 5 bases and J by 8 bases, with 11 bases between the two germline ends. The CDR3, as DNA: TGTGCCACCAGTGTCAAATCTACAGGGGAGCTGTTTTTT. It encodes CATSVKSTGELFF.

The chain employs TRBV28 and TRBJ2-5; D may be TRBD1 (5 bases). Germline V gives CDR1 MDHEN, CDR2 SYDVKM. Trimming took 6 bases from V and 5 from J, leaving 10 bases between them. The length of the CDR3 is 12 residues. CDR3 DNA: TGTGCCAGCAGGTCCAGGGTGGAGACCCAGTACTTC. This gives the protein CASRSRVETQYF.

The chain employs TRBV7-9 and TRBJ2-5, with 11 bases lining up with TRBD2. The germline V gene encodes CDR1 SEHNR and CDR2 FQNEAQ (reference sequence). CDR3 length equals 16 residues. V trimming: 5 bases; J trimming: 5 bases; junction bases outside the gene matches: 10. The chain's CDR3 is CASSPSGTSGWETQYF. The CDR3 DNA sequence: TGTGCCAGCAGCCCTAGTGGGACTAGCGGCTGGGAGACCCAGTACTTC.

This clonotype has a handful of counts. The chain recombines TRBV11-2 with TRBJ2-1; 8 bases fit TRBD2. CDR1 and CDR2 (germline): SGHAT, FQNNGV. The CDR3 has 17 amino acids. The ends lost 6 bases at V and 3 bases at J; junction bases unmatched: 13. In nucleotides, the CDR3 is TGTGCCAGCAGACCCTTCTTGAGCGGGAGCAACTACAATGAGCAGTTCTTC. Its protein is CASRPFLSGSNYNEQFF. Drawing the rest from reference TRBV11-2 and TRBJ2-1, the complete variable domain is EAGVAQSPRYKIIEKRQSVAFWCNPISGHATLYWYQQILGQGPKLLIQFQNNGVVDDSQLPKDRFSAERLKGVDSTLKIQPAKLEDSAVYLCASRPFLSGSNYNEQFFGPGTRLTVL.

The chain joins TRBV7-6 to TRBJ2-1, with a tentative D call TRBD2 (6 bases). Trimming stripped 7 bases from V and 7 bases from J, with 17 bases between. Germline V lookup: CDR1 SGHVS, CDR2 FNYEAQ. The CDR3 consists of 14 residues. CDR3 DNA sequence: TGTGCCAGCACGGGGCGGGGCGGGTGGAATGAGCAGTTCTTC. Translating gives CASTGRGGWNEQFF.

The chain is built from TRBV7-3 and TRBJ1-5; D unclear. Germline loops: CDR1 SGHTA, CDR2 FQGTGA. V dropped 6 bases and J dropped 2 bases, with 14 bases sitting between them. The CDR3 runs to 15 residues. CDR3 nucleotides: TGTGCCAGCAGGCCCGAAGGTAAGGGCAATCAGCCCCAGCATTTT. This gives the protein CASRPEGKGNQPQHF.

CDR3 nucleotides: TGTGCCAGCAGTTACGGTGGTTCTTTGGTTGGTTATGAGCAGTTCTTC. Translated: CASSYGGSLVGYEQFF. The J gene is TRBJ2-1, the V gene TRBV6-5; D unresolved. The CDR3 loop spans 16 amino acids. Germline CDR1 is MNHEY and CDR2 is SVGAGI. V lost 2 bases and J 8 bases, leaving 19 bases between the germline ends.

CDR3 coding DNA: TGTGCCAGCAGTCGTTCGACAGGGTTGGTTCAGCCCCAGCATTTT. Translating gives CASSRSTGLVQPQHF. The J gene is TRBJ1-5, the V gene TRBV12-3 or TRBV12-4; TRBD1 agrees at 7 bases. The V gene end was trimmed by 5 bases and the J gene end by 6 bases; junction bases not matched to a gene: 10. The CDR3 is made up of 15 amino acids.

The chain is built from TRBV11-3 and TRBJ2-3; TRBD1 aligns across 11 bases. V lost 5 bases, J lost 4 bases, and 8 bases stayed unmatched. This CDR3 is built from 16 residues. The germline V gene has CDR1 SGHNT and CDR2 YENEEA. This chain's CDR3 is CASSLRTGGKADTQYF. CDR3 DNA sequence: TGTGCCAGCAGCCTCCGGACAGGGGGCAAAGCAGATACGCAGTATTTT.

The chain joins TRBV9 to TRBJ2-3; D is undetermined. Germline CDR1 is SGDLS and CDR2 is YYNGEE. The CDR3 length is 12 residues. Between the trimmed V and J ends, which lost 3 bases and 11 bases, there was a span of 13 bases. CDR3 protein: CASSGTRNWQYF. The CDR3 coding sequence is TGTGCCAGCAGCGGTACCCGGAACTGGCAGTATTTT.

This clonotype was detected only a few times. The genes are TRBV5-1 and TRBJ1-2; D remains ambiguous. The germline V gene encodes CDR1 SGHRS and CDR2 YFSETQ. The CDR3 is made up of 12 amino acids. V shed 4 bases and J shed 2 bases, with 6 bases lying between them. CDR3 DNA sequence: TGCGCCAGCAGCGAGGACAACTATGGCTACACCTTC. It codes for CASSEDNYGYTF.

This clonotype was seen at least ten times. V and J are TRBV12-3 or TRBV12-4 and TRBJ2-7; 10 bases agree with TRBD1. The junction had 3 bases not matched to a gene; V was cut back by 5 bases and J by 2 bases. The CDR3 runs 14 residues. CDR3 sequence reads: CASSAGTGAYEQYF. CDR3 DNA: TGTGCCAGCAGTGCCGGGACAGGGGCCTACGAGCAGTACTTC.

This clonotype was seen a handful of times. This chain uses TRBV4-1 with TRBJ2-7; D tentatively fits TRBD1 or TRBD2 (5 bases each). Germline CDR1 and CDR2: MGHRA and YSYEKL. CDR3 length: 14 amino acids. Trimming stripped 4 bases from V and 3 bases from J, with 13 bases between. The CDR3 DNA reads TGCGCCAGCAGCCGAGGGACCGACGACTACGAGCAGTACGTC. This codes for CASSRGTDDYEQYV.

The V and J genes are TRBV20-1 and TRBJ1-1; D is unresolved. Germline V gene data show CDR1 as DFQATT and CDR2 as SNEGSKA (reference sequence). The V end lost 5 bases, the J end lost 3 bases, and 16 bases lay between the germline ends. The CDR3 contains 14 residues. The CDR3 DNA sequence: TGCAGTGCTCACCGGAGGGTTGGGGACACTGAAGCTTTCTTT. Translating it yields CSAHRRVGDTEAFF.

The chain uses TRBV7-2 and TRBJ1-5; a possible D gene is TRBD1 (5 bases). Germline assignment: CDR1 SGHTA and CDR2 FQGNSA. The V and J ends lost 4 bases and 11 bases respectively, with 15 bases between them. The CDR3 length is 13 residues. CDR3 loop: CASSWDLGWTQHF. The CDR3 DNA reads as TGTGCCAGCAGCTGGGACCTGGGTTGGACCCAGCATTTT.